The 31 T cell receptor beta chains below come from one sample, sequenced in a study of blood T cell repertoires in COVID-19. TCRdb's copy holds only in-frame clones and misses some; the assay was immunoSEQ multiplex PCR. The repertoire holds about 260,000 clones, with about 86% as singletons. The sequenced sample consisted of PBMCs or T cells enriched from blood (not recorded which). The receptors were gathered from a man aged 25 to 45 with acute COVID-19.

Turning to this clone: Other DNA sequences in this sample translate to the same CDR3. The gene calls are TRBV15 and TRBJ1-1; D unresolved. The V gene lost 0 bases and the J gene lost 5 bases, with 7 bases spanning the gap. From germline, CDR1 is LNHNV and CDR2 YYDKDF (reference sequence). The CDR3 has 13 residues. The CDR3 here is CATSRDSGTEAFF. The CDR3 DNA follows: TGTGCCACCAGCAGAGATTCGGGAACTGAAGCTTTCTTT.

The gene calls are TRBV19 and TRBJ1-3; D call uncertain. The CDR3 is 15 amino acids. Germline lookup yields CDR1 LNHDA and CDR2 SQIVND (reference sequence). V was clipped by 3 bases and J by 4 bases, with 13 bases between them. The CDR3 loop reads CASSIFRESGNTIYF. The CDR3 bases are TGTGCCAGTAGTATCTTTCGGGAGTCGGGAAACACCATATATTTT.

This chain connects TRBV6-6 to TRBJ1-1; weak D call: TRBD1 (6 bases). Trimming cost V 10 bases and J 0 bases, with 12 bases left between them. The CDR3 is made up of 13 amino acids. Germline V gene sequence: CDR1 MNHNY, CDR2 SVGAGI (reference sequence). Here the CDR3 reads CATKQGLNTEAFF. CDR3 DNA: TGTGCCACAAAACAGGGCCTGAACACTGAAGCTTTCTTT.

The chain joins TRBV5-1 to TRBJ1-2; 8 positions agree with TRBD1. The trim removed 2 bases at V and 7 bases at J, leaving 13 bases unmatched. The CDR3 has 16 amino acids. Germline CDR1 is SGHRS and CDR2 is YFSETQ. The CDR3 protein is CASSLHQGPGGSGYTF. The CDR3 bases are TGCGCCAGCAGCTTACATCAGGGCCCAGGGGGCTCTGGCTACACCTTC. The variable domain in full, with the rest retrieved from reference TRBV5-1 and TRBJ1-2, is KAGVTQTPRYLIKTRGQQVTLSCSPISGHRSVSWYQQTPGQGLQFLFEYFSETQRNKGNFPGRFSGRQFSNSRSEMNVSTLELGDSALYLCASSLHQGPGGSGYTFGSGTRLTVV.

The DNA of the CDR3 is TGCAGTGCTAGTAAGACAGACTATGGCTACACCTTC. Its protein product is CSASKTDYGYTF. The chain joins TRBV20-1 to TRBJ1-2; possible D gene TRBD1, 5 bases. The CDR3 is 12 residues long. Germline-derived CDR1 and CDR2 are DFQATT and SNEGSKA (reference sequence). V was trimmed by 3 bases and J by 3 bases, leaving 8 bases between them.

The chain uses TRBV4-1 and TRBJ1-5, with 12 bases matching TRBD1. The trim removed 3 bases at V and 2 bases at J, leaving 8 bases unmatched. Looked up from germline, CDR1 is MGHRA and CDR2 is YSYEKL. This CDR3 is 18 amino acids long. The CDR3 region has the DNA TGCGCCAGCAGCCATCCGGGACAGGGGGCGAATGGCAATCAGCCCCAGCATTTT. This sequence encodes CASSHPGQGANGNQPQHF.

In DNA form, the CDR3 reads TGTGCCACCGGTGAGGTAGCGGAACCCCTAACCTACGAGCAGTACGTC. Its protein is CATGEVAEPLTYEQYV. V usage is TRBV24-1 and J usage is TRBJ2-7; D is possibly TRBD2 (6 bases). Germline V lookup: CDR1 KGHDR, CDR2 SFDVKD. This CDR3 comprises 16 residues.

CDR3 sequence: CASSEYPLYNEQFF. The CDR3, as DNA: TGTGCCAGCAGTGAATACCCCCTCTACAATGAGCAGTTCTTC. The chain joins TRBV25-1 to TRBJ2-1; D is uncertain. The CDR3 is 14 residues long. Germline loops: CDR1 MGHDK, CDR2 SYGVNS. Trimming took 0 bases from V and 3 from J, leaving 6 bases between them. The entire variable domain, with the rest obtained from reference TRBV25-1 and TRBJ2-1, is as follows: EADIYQTPRYLVIGTGKKITLECSQTMGHDKMYWYQQDPGMELHLIHYSYGVNSTEKGDLSSESTVSRIRTEHFPLTLESARPSHTSQYLCASSEYPLYNEQFFGPGTRLTVL.

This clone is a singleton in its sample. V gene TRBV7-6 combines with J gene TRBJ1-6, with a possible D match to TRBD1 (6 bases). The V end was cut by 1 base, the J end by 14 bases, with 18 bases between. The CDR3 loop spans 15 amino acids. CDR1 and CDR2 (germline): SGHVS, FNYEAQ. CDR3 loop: CASSLERQGRGALHF. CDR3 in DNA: TGTGCCAGCAGCTTAGAGAGGCAGGGCAGGGGTGCCCTCCACTTT.

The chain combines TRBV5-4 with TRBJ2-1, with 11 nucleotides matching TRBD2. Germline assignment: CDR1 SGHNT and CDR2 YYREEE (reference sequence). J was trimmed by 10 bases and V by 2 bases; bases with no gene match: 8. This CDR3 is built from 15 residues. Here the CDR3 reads CASSFSGGAFREQFF. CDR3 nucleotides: TGTGCCAGCAGCTTTAGCGGGGGGGCCTTTAGGGAGCAGTTCTTC. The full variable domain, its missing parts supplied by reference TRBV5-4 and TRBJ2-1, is ETGVTQSPTHLIKTRGQQVTLRCSSQSGHNTVSWYQQALGQGPQFIFQYYREEENGRGNFPPRFSGLQFPNYSSELNVNALELDDSALYLCASSFSGGAFREQFFGPGTRLTVL.

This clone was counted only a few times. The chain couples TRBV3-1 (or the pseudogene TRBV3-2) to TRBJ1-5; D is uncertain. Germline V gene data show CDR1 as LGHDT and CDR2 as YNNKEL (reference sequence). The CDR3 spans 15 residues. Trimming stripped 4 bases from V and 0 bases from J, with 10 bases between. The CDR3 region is CASSPGHYSNQPQHF. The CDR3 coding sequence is TGTGCCAGCAGCCCCGGCCACTATAGCAATCAGCCCCAGCATTTT.

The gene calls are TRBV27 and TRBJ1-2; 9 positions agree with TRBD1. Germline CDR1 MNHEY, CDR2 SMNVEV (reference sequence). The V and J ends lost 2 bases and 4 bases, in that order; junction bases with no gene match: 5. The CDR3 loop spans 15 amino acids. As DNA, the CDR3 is TGTGCCAGCAGTTTAGTAGGACAGGGGCTCTATGGCTACACCTTC. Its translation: CASSLVGQGLYGYTF.

The CDR3 DNA is TGTGCCAGCAGCCCCCGGACTAGCGGGGGGTTTAATGAGCAGTTCTTC. Encoded protein: CASSPRTSGGFNEQFF. This rearrangement joins TRBV11-2 to TRBJ2-1; 14 bases map to TRBD2. V was pared by 5 bases and J by 7 bases, with 7 bases of the junction left unmatched. Germline CDR1 and CDR2: SGHAT and FQNNGV. The CDR3 extends over 16 amino acids.

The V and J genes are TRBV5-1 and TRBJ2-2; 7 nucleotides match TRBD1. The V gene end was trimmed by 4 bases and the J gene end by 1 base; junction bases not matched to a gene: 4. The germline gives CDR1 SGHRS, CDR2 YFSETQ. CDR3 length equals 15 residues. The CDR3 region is CASSPRQGNTGELFF. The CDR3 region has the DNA TGCGCCAGCAGCCCCCGACAGGGGAACACCGGGGAGCTGTTTTTT. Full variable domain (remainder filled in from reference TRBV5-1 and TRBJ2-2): KAGVTQTPRYLIKTRGQQVTLSCSPISGHRSVSWYQQTPGQGLQFLFEYFSETQRNKGNFPGRFSGRQFSNSRSEMNVSTLELGDSALYLCASSPRQGNTGELFFGEGSRLTVL.

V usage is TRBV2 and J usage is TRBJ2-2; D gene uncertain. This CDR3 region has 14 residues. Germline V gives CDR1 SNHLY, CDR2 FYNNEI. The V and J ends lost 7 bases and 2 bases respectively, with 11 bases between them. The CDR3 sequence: CASTVTSNTGELFF. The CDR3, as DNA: TGTGCCAGCACCGTGACATCTAACACCGGGGAGCTGTTTTTT.

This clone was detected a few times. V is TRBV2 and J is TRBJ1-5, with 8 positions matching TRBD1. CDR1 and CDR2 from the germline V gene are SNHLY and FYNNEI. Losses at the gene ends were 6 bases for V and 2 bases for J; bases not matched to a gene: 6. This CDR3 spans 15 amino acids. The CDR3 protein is CASRRTGLGNQPQHF. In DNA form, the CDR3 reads TGTGCCAGCAGGAGGACAGGGCTCGGCAATCAGCCCCAGCATTTT. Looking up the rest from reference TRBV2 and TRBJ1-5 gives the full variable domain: EPEVTQTPSHQVTQMGQEVILRCVPISNHLYFYWYRQILGQKVEFLVSFYNNEISEKSEIFDDQFSVERPDGSNFTLKIRSTKLEDSAMYFCASRRTGLGNQPQHFGDGTRLSIL.

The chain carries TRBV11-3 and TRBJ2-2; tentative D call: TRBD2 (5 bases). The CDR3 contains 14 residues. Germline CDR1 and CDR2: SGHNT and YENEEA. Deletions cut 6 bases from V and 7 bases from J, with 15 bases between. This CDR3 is CASSLWTGHGELFF. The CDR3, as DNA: TGTGCCAGCAGTTTATGGACTGGGCACGGGGAGCTGTTTTTT.

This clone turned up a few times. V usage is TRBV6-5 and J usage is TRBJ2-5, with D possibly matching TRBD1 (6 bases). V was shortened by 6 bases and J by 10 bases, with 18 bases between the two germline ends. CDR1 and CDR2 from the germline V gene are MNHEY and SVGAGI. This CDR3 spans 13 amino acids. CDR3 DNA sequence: TGTGCCAGCAGGTTACAGGGTTTGGGTGACCAGTACTTC. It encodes CASRLQGLGDQYF.

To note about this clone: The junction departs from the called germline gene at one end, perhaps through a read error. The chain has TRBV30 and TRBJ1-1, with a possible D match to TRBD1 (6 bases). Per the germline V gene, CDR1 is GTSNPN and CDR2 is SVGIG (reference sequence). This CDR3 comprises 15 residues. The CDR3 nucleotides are TGTGCCTGGAGTGAAGCGGACAGCCCGAACGCTGAAGCTTTCTTT. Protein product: CAWSEADSPNAEAFF.

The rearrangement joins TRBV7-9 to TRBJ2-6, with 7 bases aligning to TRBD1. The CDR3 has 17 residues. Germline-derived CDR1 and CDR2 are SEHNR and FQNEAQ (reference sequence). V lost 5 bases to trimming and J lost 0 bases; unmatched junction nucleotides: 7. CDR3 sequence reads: CASSPGTAGSGANVLTF. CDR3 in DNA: TGTGCCAGCAGCCCCGGGACAGCTGGCTCTGGGGCCAACGTCCTGACTTTC.

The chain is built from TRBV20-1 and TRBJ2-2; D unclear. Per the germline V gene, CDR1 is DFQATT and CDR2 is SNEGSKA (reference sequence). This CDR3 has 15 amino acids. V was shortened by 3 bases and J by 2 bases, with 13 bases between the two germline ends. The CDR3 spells CSASNAVSNTGELFF. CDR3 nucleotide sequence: TGCAGTGCTAGTAACGCGGTATCAAACACCGGGGAGCTGTTTTTT.

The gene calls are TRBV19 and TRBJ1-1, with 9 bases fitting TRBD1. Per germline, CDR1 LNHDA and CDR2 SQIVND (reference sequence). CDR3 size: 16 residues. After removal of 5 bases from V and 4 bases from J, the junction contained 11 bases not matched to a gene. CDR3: CASSSGTGRRITEAFF. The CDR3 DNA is TGTGCCAGTAGTTCCGGGACAGGGCGTCGGATCACTGAAGCTTTCTTT.

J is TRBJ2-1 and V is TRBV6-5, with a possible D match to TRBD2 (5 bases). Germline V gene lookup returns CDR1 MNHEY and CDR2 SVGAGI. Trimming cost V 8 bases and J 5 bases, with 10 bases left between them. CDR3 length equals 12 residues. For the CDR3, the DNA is TGTGCCAGCCTAGGAGGCCACAATGAGCAGTTCTTC. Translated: CASLGGHNEQFF.

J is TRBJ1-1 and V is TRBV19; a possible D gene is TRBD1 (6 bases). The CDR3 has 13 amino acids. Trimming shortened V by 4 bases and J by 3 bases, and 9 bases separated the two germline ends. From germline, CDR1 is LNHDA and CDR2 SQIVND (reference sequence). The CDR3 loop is CASSTRTDTEAFF. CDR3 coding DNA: TGTGCCAGTAGTACCCGGACAGACACTGAAGCTTTCTTT.

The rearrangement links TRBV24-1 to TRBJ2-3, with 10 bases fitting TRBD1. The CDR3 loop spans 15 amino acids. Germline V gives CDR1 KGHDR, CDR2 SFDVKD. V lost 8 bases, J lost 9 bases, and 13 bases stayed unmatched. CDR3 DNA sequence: TGTGCCACCAAAGGGGACAGGGGCCCCACTGACACGCAGTATTTT. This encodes CATKGDRGPTDTQYF.

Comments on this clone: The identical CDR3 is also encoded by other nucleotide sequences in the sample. CDR3 DNA: TGTGCCAGTAGTCGGACAGGGGTTGGACAGCCCCAGCATTTT. Translation gives CASSRTGVGQPQHF. This chain links TRBV19 with TRBJ1-5; 9 bases are shared with TRBD1. The CDR3 has 14 residues. Germline CDR1 reads LNHDA; CDR2 reads SQIVND (reference sequence). V shed 5 bases and J 7 bases; nucleotides not matched to a gene: 6.

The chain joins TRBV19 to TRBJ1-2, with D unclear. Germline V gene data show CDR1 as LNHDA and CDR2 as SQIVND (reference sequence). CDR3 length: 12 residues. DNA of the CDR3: TGTGCTGTTCCGGGGATACGCAATGGCTACACCTTC. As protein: CAVPGIRNGYTF.

CDR3 bases: TGTGCCAGCAGGGAACAGGGTTCGGTTACTGAAGCTTTCTTT. Its protein is CASREQGSVTEAFF. The rearrangement joins TRBV2 to TRBJ1-1, with D possibly being TRBD1 (6 bases). The CDR3 is made up of 14 amino acids. Trimming cost V 6 bases and J 5 bases, with 16 bases left between them. Germline V gene sequence: CDR1 SNHLY, CDR2 FYNNEI.

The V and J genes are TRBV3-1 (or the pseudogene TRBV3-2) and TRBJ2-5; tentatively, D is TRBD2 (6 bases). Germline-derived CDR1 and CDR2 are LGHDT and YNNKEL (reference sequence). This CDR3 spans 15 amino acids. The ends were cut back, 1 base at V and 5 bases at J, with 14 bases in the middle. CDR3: CASSQGLANGETQYF. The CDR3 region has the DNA TGTGCCAGCAGCCAAGGTCTAGCGAACGGGGAGACCCAGTACTTC.

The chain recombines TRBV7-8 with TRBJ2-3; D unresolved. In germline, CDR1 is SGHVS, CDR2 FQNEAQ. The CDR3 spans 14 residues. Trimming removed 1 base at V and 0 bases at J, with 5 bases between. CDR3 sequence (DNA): TGTGCCAGCAGCTTAGATCCTAGCACAGATACGCAGTATTTT. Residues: CASSLDPSTDTQYF. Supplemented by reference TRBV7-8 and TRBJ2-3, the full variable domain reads GAGVSQSPRYKVAKRGQDVALRCDPISGHVSLFWYQQALGQGPEFLTYFQNEAQLDKSGLPSDRFFAERPEGSVSTLKIQRTQQEDSAVYLCASSLDPSTDTQYFGPGTRLTVL.

This chain's CDR3 is CASRFGQGQVNIQYF. The CDR3 DNA reads as TGTGCCAGCAGATTCGGACAGGGACAGGTAAACATTCAGTACTTC. The chain couples TRBV5-5 to TRBJ2-4; 8 positions match TRBD1. With V trimmed by 5 bases and J by 6 bases, 10 bases remained unmatched. The CDR3 contains 15 residues. CDR1 SGHKS and CDR2 YYEKEE come from the germline V gene (reference sequence).